The rows below give T cell receptor beta chains drawn from one sample of a study of blood T cell repertoires in COVID-19. Assay: immunoSEQ multiplex PCR; the TCRdb copy retains only in-frame clones and omits some. The data show over 150,000 clones, about nine tenths seen once. Material for sequencing was peripheral blood. The receptors here all came from a man in his thirties or forties with acute or convalescent COVID-19. Each CDR3 is given without its conserved first and last residue. A D gene is named only where the DNA matches it firmly.

d_call v_call cdr3_aa
TRBD1 TRBV5-1 ASSDRDRGAYEQY
NA TRBV7-9 ASSPLRQTNTEAF
TRBD2 TRBV9 ASSVFGGRDTGELF
NA TRBV28 ASSSLRSPLH
TRBD2 TRBV9 ASSVEGGRAYHEQY
TRBD1 TRBV6-6 ASSPRDRPEAF
TRBD2 TRBV4-1 ASSQSAPGGGSETQY
TRBD1 TRBV7-7 ASSRGQGSYNEQF
TRBD2 TRBV4-1 ASSHSGLAGGSGANVLT
NA TRBV5-6 ASSSPGLGGYT
NA TRBV2 ASSQVANEQF
NA TRBV5-4 ASSPALSTSQQY
TRBD1 TRBV28 ASTTQPPTTGVNTGELF
TRBD1 TRBV19 ASTLGGTGHTQY
NA TRBV19 ASSIGSTEAF
NA TRBV7-8 ASSLGGRVSTEAF
NA TRBV10-3 AISDEDYNSPLH
NA TRBV14 ASSQYLRSETQY
NA TRBV20-1 SASRSDYGYT
TRBD1 TRBV30 AWSVGRQGEAPLH
NA TRBV2 ASKGEQETQY
NA TRBV7-2 ASSSRSRGDTQY
NA TRBV12-3/TRBV12-4 ASRFPQGPYT
NA TRBV9 ASTSMAGEVIGELF
NA TRBV5-1 ASRAPGESYGYT
NA TRBV7-6 ASSLDATASGANVLT
NA TRBV25-1 ASSETGTHNYGYT
TRBD1 TRBV18 ASSFGTGGGQPQH
TRBD2 TRBV28 ASRENSGSLRYNEQF
NA TRBV27 ASSLLGADEAF
TRBD1 TRBV27 ASSTTGATDTQY
TRBD1 TRBV6-5 ASQSYRGSTGELF
NA TRBV5-1 ASSLVGQSKETQY
NA TRBV15 ATSRPGVRSNQPQH
NA TRBV2 ASSPRSRKGRVEAF
TRBD1 TRBV9 ASSEDADRGHGYT
NA TRBV28 ASSAYRVYSPLH
NA TRBV24-1 ATSDPRLNNEQF
TRBD1 TRBV3-1/TRBV3-2 ASSHGTGAYGYT
NA TRBV3-1/TRBV3-2 ASSQVSRRGYT
NA TRBV27 ASSLTYWRETQY
NA TRBV5-1 ASSLRQPTDTQY
NA TRBV27 ASSNLLARRSDEQY
NA TRBV7-2 ASSLKRSKQGTDTQY
NA TRBV7-3 ASSSTGSRSPLH
NA TRBV7-3 ASSQTGNGQPQH
TRBD2 TRBV11-3 ASSFSGRFSTDTQY
NA TRBV6-1 ASSDPITEAF
NA TRBV6-6 ASREGGQMFYGYT
NA TRBV28 ASSSGRYNQPQH
TRBD2 TRBV7-6 ASSRLVGLAGGPRENEQF
NA TRBV5-4 ASSRGSPTYEQY
NA TRBV21-1 ASSRGLAGVLLYEQY
NA TRBV11-2 ASSLDQGRNTEAF